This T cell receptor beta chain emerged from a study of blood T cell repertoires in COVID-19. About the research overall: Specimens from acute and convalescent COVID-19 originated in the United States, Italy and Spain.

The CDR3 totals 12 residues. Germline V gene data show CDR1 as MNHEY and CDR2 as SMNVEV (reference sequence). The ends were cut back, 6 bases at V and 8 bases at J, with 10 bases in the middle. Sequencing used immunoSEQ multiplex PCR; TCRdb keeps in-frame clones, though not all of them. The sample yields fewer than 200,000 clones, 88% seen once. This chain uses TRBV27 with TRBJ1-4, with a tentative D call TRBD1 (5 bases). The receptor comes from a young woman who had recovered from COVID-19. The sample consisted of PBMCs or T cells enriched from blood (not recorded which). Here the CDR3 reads CASRAGGEKLFF. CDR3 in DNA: TGTGCCAGCAGGGCGGGGGGGGAAAAACTGTTTTTT.